A selection of T cell receptor beta chains follows, all from one sample in a study of blood T cell repertoires in COVID-19. Data came from immunoSEQ multiplex PCR; TCRdb stores just in-frame clones and leaves some out. The table has around 94,000 clones, 70% to 85% seen once; the top ten hold 9.5% to 10%. The material sequenced was peripheral blood. The receptor source for this set is a man in his 60s with active or convalescent COVID-19. The CDR3 runs from the conserved cysteine through the conserved F or W. Fields, in order: CDR3 protein, CDR3 DNA, clone size, D gene, V gene, J gene. D genes are given only for firm matches. A clone size is listed for some rows: how often the clone was seen (once, few, many), or a class if it is expanded.

CDR3: CASSLAELNTGELFF
DNA: TGCGCCAGCAGTTTAGCGGAATTGAACACCGGGGAGCTGTTTTTT
size: few
D: .
V: TRBV10-2
J: TRBJ2-2

CDR3: CASSFGDREGTEAFF
DNA: TGTGCCAGCAGTTTCGGGGACAGGGAAGGGACTGAAGCTTTCTTT
size: .
D: TRBD1
V: TRBV27
J: TRBJ1-1

CDR3: CASSQRGQGAFIQYF
DNA: TGTGCCAGCAGCCAAAGGGGACAGGGGGCATTCATTCAGTACTTC
size: .
D: TRBD1
V: TRBV3-1/TRBV3-2
J: TRBJ2-4

CDR3: CASSFSESYEQYF
DNA: TGTGCCAGCAGCTTTTCTGAGTCCTACGAGCAGTACTTC
size: few
D: .
V: TRBV7-6
J: TRBJ2-7

CDR3: CASSSGRGVLSEQYF
DNA: TGTGCCAGCAGCTCTGGGCGGGGGGTATTAAGCGAGCAGTACTTC
size: .
D: TRBD2
V: TRBV27
J: TRBJ2-7

CDR3: CASSLAGGPYEQYF
DNA: TGTGCCAGCAGCCTAGCGGGAGGGCCCTACGAGCAGTACTTC
size: .
D: TRBD2
V: TRBV3-1/TRBV3-2
J: TRBJ2-7

CDR3: CASSNGQGANEQYF
DNA: TGCGCCAGCAGCAACGGACAGGGGGCCAACGAGCAGTACTTC
size: .
D: TRBD1
V: TRBV5-1
J: TRBJ2-7

CDR3: CASSLGLAGVPNEQFF
DNA: TGTGCCAGCAGCCTGGGACTAGCGGGAGTCCCCAATGAGCAGTTCTTC
size: .
D: TRBD2
V: TRBV11-3
J: TRBJ2-1

CDR3: CASSSLAGGRNEQFF
DNA: TGTGCCAGCAGCTCCCTAGCGGGAGGGCGCAATGAGCAGTTCTTC
size: .
D: TRBD2
V: TRBV7-2
J: TRBJ2-1

CDR3: CATSAGTGQGNTEAFF
DNA: TGTGCCACCAGTGCCGGGACAGGGCAAGGGAACACTGAAGCTTTCTTT
size: .
D: TRBD1
V: TRBV24-1
J: TRBJ1-1

CDR3: CASSRGTSGRNQETQYF
DNA: TGTGCCAGCAGCCGGGGGACTAGCGGGAGGAACCAAGAGACCCAGTACTTC
size: few
D: TRBD2
V: TRBV3-1/TRBV3-2
J: TRBJ2-5

CDR3: CASSQGPFVGPQHF
DNA: TGTGCCAGCAGCCAGGGGCCTTTCGTCGGGCCCCAGCATTTT
size: .
D: .
V: TRBV2
J: TRBJ1-5

CDR3: CATLGGQTNQPQHF
DNA: TGTGCCACCCTGGGCGGACAGACAAATCAGCCCCAGCATTTT
size: once
D: .
V: TRBV28
J: TRBJ1-5

CDR3: CASSLGPGQGGSPLHF
DNA: TGCGCCAGCAGCTTGGGGCCGGGACAGGGGGGTTCACCCCTCCACTTT
size: .
D: TRBD1
V: TRBV5-1
J: TRBJ1-6

CDR3: CASSLEIRRLAGGAGELFF
DNA: TGTGCCAGCAGCTTAGAGATTCGGAGACTAGCGGGAGGGGCCGGGGAGCTGTTTTTT
size: .
D: TRBD2
V: TRBV7-8
J: TRBJ2-2

CDR3: CSVAQNRDNQPQHF
DNA: TGCAGCGTTGCTCAGAACAGGGATAATCAGCCCCAGCATTTT
size: .
D: .
V: TRBV29-1
J: TRBJ1-5

CDR3: CASSRQDREVEKLFF
DNA: TGCGCCAGCAGCCGACAGGACAGGGAGGTTGAAAAACTGTTTTTT
size: once
D: TRBD1
V: TRBV4-1
J: TRBJ1-4

CDR3: CSASGLDSPTDTQYF
DNA: TGCAGTGCTAGTGGTTTGGACAGCCCCACAGATACGCAGTATTTT
size: many
D: .
V: TRBV20-1
J: TRBJ2-3

CDR3: CASSEESSWKTDTQYF
DNA: TGTGCCAGCAGTGAAGAGAGTAGCTGGAAAACAGATACGCAGTATTTT
size: .
D: .
V: TRBV6-1
J: TRBJ2-3

CDR3: CATSGPLQGRGIYGYTF
DNA: TGTGCCACCAGTGGTCCCCTCCAGGGGCGCGGTATCTATGGCTACACCTTC
size: .
D: .
V: TRBV24-1
J: TRBJ1-2

CDR3: CASSPRTAGNTIYF
DNA: TGTGCCAGTAGTCCCCGGACAGCTGGAAACACCATATATTTT
size: .
D: .
V: TRBV19
J: TRBJ1-3

CDR3: CASSPQGRILGQFF
DNA: TGTGCCAGTAGTCCTCAGGGCCGGATATTAGGGCAGTTCTTC
size: .
D: .
V: TRBV19
J: TRBJ2-1

CDR3: CASSPPDRPGGEQFF
DNA: TGTGCCAGCAGCCCCCCCGATCGACCCGGGGGTGAGCAGTTCTTC
size: .
D: .
V: TRBV3-1/TRBV3-2
J: TRBJ2-1

CDR3: CATSDDRGGNYGYTF
DNA: TGTGCCACCAGTGATGACAGGGGGGGTAACTATGGCTACACCTTC
size: .
D: TRBD1
V: TRBV24-1
J: TRBJ1-2

CDR3: CASSSQGERYEQYF
DNA: TGTGCCAGCAGCTCTCAGGGGGAACGTTACGAGCAGTACTTC
size: .
D: TRBD1
V: TRBV11-3
J: TRBJ2-7

CDR3: CASSLLTSSGANVLTF
DNA: TGTGCCAGCAGTTTGCTCACGAGCTCTGGGGCCAACGTCCTGACTTTC
size: .
D: .
V: TRBV28
J: TRBJ2-6

CDR3: CATATKNEQYF
DNA: TGCGCCACCGCGACTAAGAATGAGCAGTACTTC
size: .
D: .
V: TRBV5-1
J: TRBJ2-7

CDR3: CASSTYSFYYGYTF
DNA: TGTGCCAGTAGTACTTACAGCTTCTACTATGGCTACACCTTC
size: .
D: .
V: TRBV19
J: TRBJ1-2

CDR3: CASPGASKGRASNEKLFF
DNA: TGTGCCTCCCCAGGGGCCAGCAAAGGACGGGCATCGAATGAAAAACTGTTTTTT
size: large
D: .
V: TRBV9
J: TRBJ1-4

CDR3: CASSFGQLNTEAFF
DNA: TGTGCCAGTAGCTTTGGACAGTTGAACACTGAAGCTTTCTTT
size: .
D: .
V: TRBV19
J: TRBJ1-1